The 3 T cell receptor beta chains given below trace back to one sample, sequenced in a study of T cells in Graves' hyperthyroidism and ophthalmopathy. Amplification of TCR beta CDR3 regions used RNA as the template. HTBI primers were used for first-round RT-PCR of the TCR CDR3. From the multiplex PCR reads, TCRdb called clonotypes with MiXCR, one entry per CDR3 protein. The sample lists about 500,000 distinct CDR3 sequences, about 46% occurring once. Input material: peripheral blood or thyroid tissue (not recorded which). All receptors derive from an adult woman with Graves' disease, either hyperthyroidism or ophthalmopathy (not recorded which).

This chain joins TRBV10-3 and TRBJ2-5; D not certain. Germline assignment: CDR1 ENHRY and CDR2 SYGVKD. V lost 4 bases to trimming and J lost 3 bases, with 9 bases between them. CDR3 length equals 13 residues. This chain's CDR3 is CAISGDLEETQYF. In nucleotides, the CDR3 is TGTGCCATCAGTGGGGATCTCGAAGAGACCCAGTACTTC.

This clonotype was counted ten times or more. The chain employs TRBV6-5 and TRBJ1-5, with no clear D. Trimming left V 0 bases short and J 5 bases short, with 5 bases between. The CDR3 covers 13 residues. Per germline, CDR1 MNHEY and CDR2 SVGAGI. CDR3 sequence: CASSYSRYQPQHF. CDR3 DNA sequence: TGTGCCAGCAGTTACTCCCGTTATCAGCCCCAGCATTTT.

This clonotype was observed many times. The chain couples TRBV6-5 to TRBJ1-6; possibly TRBD1 for D (6 bases). Germline V gene data show CDR1 as MNHEY and CDR2 as SVGAGI. This CDR3 has 16 residues. V was pared by 2 bases and J by 9 bases, with 17 bases between. The CDR3 reads CASSYGGGGLTSPLHF. The CDR3 DNA reads TGTGCCAGCAGTTACGGGGGTGGGGGGCTTACTTCACCCCTCCACTTT.